The 9 T cell receptor beta chains reported below all come from one sample, sequenced in a study of blood T cells in healthy people across ages. Together with a sample-barcoded 5' primer, a J-beta primer mix was included in a second PCR lasting roughly 6 to 12 cycles. TCRdb re-analysed the 5' RACE reads in MiXCR, keeping a single row per CDR3 protein. The table shows around 1,100,000 distinct CDR3 sequences, with more than 30% occurring only once. The sample consisted of blood. The source of these receptors is a man between 18 and 35 years old in good health.

This clonotype occurred a few times. The chain has TRBV2 and TRBJ1-2; 10 nucleotides agree with TRBD1. Germline V gene lookup returns CDR1 SNHLY and CDR2 FYNNEI. This CDR3 contains 16 residues. The J segment lost 4 bases and the V segment lost 0 bases, leaving 5 bases of the junction unmatched. The CDR3: CASSEAPGQGIYGYTF. DNA of the CDR3: TGTGCCAGCAGTGAAGCTCCGGGACAGGGGATCTATGGCTACACCTTC.

The chain recombines TRBV3-1 with TRBJ2-2; 7 bases are a match to TRBD1. J gave up 6 bases and V 3 bases, and 13 bases lay outside the gene matches. The germline CDR1 and CDR2 sequences are LGHDT and YNNKEL (reference sequence). The CDR3 is 17 amino acids. The chain's CDR3 is CASSHADRVIVAGELFF. As DNA, the CDR3 is TGTGCCAGCAGCCATGCAGACAGGGTAATTGTCGCCGGGGAGCTGTTTTTT.

This clonotype was detected a few times. The chain links TRBV29-1 to TRBJ1-5; no definite D call. V lost 5 bases and J lost 0, with 8 bases in between. Per the germline V gene, CDR1 is SQVTM and CDR2 is ANQGSEA. This CDR3 comprises 13 residues. The chain's CDR3 is CSVLQSSNQPQHF. CDR3 sequence (DNA): TGCAGCGTTCTACAGAGTAGCAATCAGCCCCAGCATTTT.

This chain links TRBV15 with TRBJ1-5; D is unresolved. The length of the CDR3 is 15 residues. Trimming pared 0 bases from V and 4 bases from J, leaving 10 bases between. Germline V gives CDR1 LNHNV, CDR2 YYDKDF (reference sequence). The CDR3 nucleotides read TGTGCCACCAGCAGAGATCGGTCAGTAAATCAGCCCCAGCATTTT. It yields the protein CATSRDRSVNQPQHF.

The chain links TRBV27 to TRBJ2-5; 14 bases line up with TRBD2. The CDR3 length is 15 residues. Germline assignment: CDR1 MNHEY and CDR2 SMNVEV (reference sequence). With 6 bases clipped from V and 4 bases from J, the junction kept 4 bases outside the gene matches. The CDR3 reads CASRGTSGGLETQYF. The CDR3, as DNA: TGTGCCAGCAGAGGGACTAGCGGGGGATTAGAGACCCAGTACTTC.

This clonotype was observed a handful of times. The chain links TRBV9 to TRBJ1-2; the D is unclear. CDR1 and CDR2 (germline): SGDLS, YYNGEE. This CDR3 is 12 amino acids long. Trimming stripped 5 bases from V and 8 bases from J, with 13 bases between. The CDR3 DNA is TGTGCCAGCAGTGCTTCAGTGGACGGCTACACCTTC. Translated: CASSASVDGYTF. Full variable domain (missing parts from reference TRBV9 and TRBJ1-2): DSGVTQTPKHLITATGQRVTLRCSPRSGDLSVYWYQQSLDQGLQFLIQYYNGEERAKGNILERFSAQQFPDLHSELNLSSLELGDSALYFCASSASVDGYTFGSGTRLTVV.

The V gene is TRBV12-3 or TRBV12-4, the J gene TRBJ2-1; D is unresolved. Trimming stripped 6 bases from V and 0 bases from J, with 15 bases between. The CDR3 is 16 residues long. CDR3 loop: CASSPRSGPSYNEQFF. The CDR3 DNA sequence: TGTGCCAGCAGCCCTCGGTCGGGTCCCTCCTACAATGAGCAGTTCTTC.

The rearrangement uses TRBV5-1 and TRBJ2-5, with a tentative D call TRBD1 (6 bases). The CDR3 has 15 amino acids. V lost 0 bases, J lost 11 bases, and 20 bases lay in between. CDR1 and CDR2 from the germline V gene are SGHRS and YFSETQ. CDR3 in DNA: TGCGCCAGCAGCTTGGTACTGGGGGCGAACAATGAGCAGTACTTC. Translation gives CASSLVLGANNEQYF.

This rearrangement joins TRBV4-1 to TRBJ2-3; 11 positions match TRBD1. Germline CDR1 is MGHRA and CDR2 is YSYEKL. The CDR3 loop spans 18 amino acids. J gave up 6 bases and V 0 bases, and 11 bases lay outside the gene matches. CDR3 sequence reads: CASSQELKGQGVVDTQYF. CDR3 coding DNA: TGCGCCAGCAGCCAAGAACTGAAGGGACAGGGGGTCGTGGATACGCAGTATTTT.